The sequence of this TCR beta chain was determined in a study of cytomegalovirus exposure and HLA in healthy donors. Study-wide results and limits: The majority of CMV-associated TCR beta chains were reported as apparently HLA-restricted in a later analysis.

To note about this clone: Its antigen is undetermined.

V lost 2 bases and J lost 0, with 11 bases in between. CDR1 SGDLS and CDR2 YYNGEE come from the germline V gene. The CDR3 contains 15 residues. 13 Jbeta primers and 60 Vbeta primers were used for the PCR. The protocol was immunoSEQ multiplex PCR, while the TCRdb copy is restricted to in-frame clones and leaves out a portion. In the table there are under 150,000 clones, 78% of which are singletons. Material: PBMCs. The source is a woman aged 40 to 50 in good health and CMV-seronegative. The chain links TRBV9 to TRBJ1-2, with D uncertain. The CDR3 DNA is TGTGCCAGCAGCGTCTCCGGGAATCCTAACTATGGCTACACCTTC. Translating it yields CASSVSGNPNYGYTF.